The text below deals with one TCR beta chain. Its antigen is not yet known. Base qualities are not provided; no much larger clone lies one nucleotide away. This sample is part of a study of blood T cell repertoires in COVID-19 (dated by TCRdb to the early 2020s). A note on the overall study: Samples covering the acute and convalescent phases of COVID-19 were provided by collaborators in the United States, Italy and Spain. The prospective study material was composed of cDNA or gDNA derived from T cells, B-cell-depleted T cells, or PBMCs. Subjects who had been exposed to COVID-19, were actively infected with it, or had recovered from it provided the deeply sampled blood TCRbeta repertoires that made up the dataset. The repertoires were made available in a free public database intended to serve as a resource for research on the immune response to SARS-CoV-2. The samples were drawn from the first 160 participants of the ongoing ImmuneRACE study and from 950 to 1,500 subjects provided by 6 global collaborators. A de-identified subject ID, COVID-19 status, age in years and sex were almost always included in the sample metadata. Where HLA class I and class II types were available, the types were taken from metadata supplied by the sample provider, not from assay-based typing.

Study-wide findings and limitations: The amount of clinical and demographic metadata varied by source and participant and was provided uncurated.

TCRbeta CDR3 regions were amplified from genomic DNA using the immunoSEQ Assay, a bias-controlled multiplex PCR. The authors processed their data as follows. Nucleated cell counts per sample were estimated from amplification of reference gene primers within the assay. To quantify the absolute abundance of each unique TCRbeta CDR3 rearrangement, sequence reads were collapsed and filtered. Productive Simpson clonality was computed per sample as the square root of Simpson's diversity index over productive rearrangements. As stored in TCRdb, this immuneACCESS dataset retains in-frame rearrangements with V and J assigned. A fraction of the clones does not appear; measured against another copy, unresolved V genes explain less than half of the discrepancy, and the remainder lacks a known reason. The DNA gave D and trimming, while V, J and clone size come from that table. Across this sample there are about 480,000 clones, with around nine tenths seen only once. The ten largest account for approximately 1.8% of the sample.

Its CDR3 holds 11 amino acids, cysteine through phenylalanine. Here the CDR3 DNA is all that survives: 33 bases in frame from base 1. Via the germline V gene (reference sequence), CDR1 is GTSNPN and CDR2 SVGIG. Deletion took 1 base off V and 7 bases off J, with a span of 7 bases between the germline ends. Participants in the prospective study were aged about 18 to 89 years, lived in some 24 United States geographic areas, and enrolled through a virtual design. Cohort assignment in the prospective study relied on participant-reported clinical history from a screening survey and a study questionnaire. Recovered participants in ImmuneRACE Cohort 3 were defined as having two consecutive negative NP/OP PCR tests, clearance from a healthcare professional, or resolution of symptoms. Mobile phlebotomists in the prospective study collected whole blood, serum and a nasopharyngeal or oropharyngeal swab from every participant. Prospective study participants could optionally give additional blood draws and questionnaires over an approximately two-month period. Before DNA extraction, blood samples from the prospective study were shipped at room temperature or frozen.

The sequence is built from TRBV30 and TRBJ1-1, with a tentative D gene TRBD1 over 5 matching bases. The sequence derives from a woman in her forties who had recovered from COVID-19. Sequenced material: PBMCs or T cells enriched from blood (not recorded which). The sequenced DNA: TGTGCCTGGAGTGGGGGGGGTGAAGCTTTCTTT. Its amino acids are CAWSGGGEAFF.